What follows are 10 T cell receptor beta chains derived from one specimen sequenced in a study of shared clonotypes between healthy human individuals. Assay used: immunoSEQ multiplex PCR; TCRdb lists only in-frame clones, some missing. The sample records 300,000 to 400,000 clones, more than 60% being singletons. The sample taken for sequencing was memory CD4+ T cells sorted from blood. Subset defined: CD45RA-negative fraction. These receptors originate from a man aged 25-45 years in good health.

The rearrangement joins TRBV16 to TRBJ2-7, with 8 bases lining up with TRBD1. CDR3 length: 15 residues. Trimming removed 6 bases from V and 0 bases from J; junction bases left unmatched: 7. The germline gives CDR1 KGHSY, CDR2 FQNENV. The CDR3 coding sequence is TGTGCCAGCAGACGACAGGGGATTCCCTCCTACGAGCAGTACTTC. Translated, it gives CASRRQGIPSYEQYF.

This clone is a singleton in its sample. CDR3 sequence reads: CASSKYYEQYF. The CDR3 DNA sequence: TGCGCCAGCAGCAAATACTACGAGCAGTACTTC. The chain uses TRBV10-2 and TRBJ2-7; D gene ambiguous. The V gene lost 6 bases and the J gene lost 3 bases, with 6 bases spanning the gap. CDR1 is WSHSY, CDR2 SAAADI, per germline. The CDR3 contains 11 residues.

This chain links TRBV7-9 with TRBJ2-5; TRBD2 matches 11 bases. The CDR3 sequence is 14 residues long. After removal of 11 bases from V and 5 bases from J, the junction contained 10 bases not matched to a gene. Germline CDR1 and CDR2: SEHNR and FQNEAQ (reference sequence). DNA for the CDR3: TGTGCCGTAGCGGGAGGGAGTTTTGTTGAGACCCAGTACTTC. Protein: CAVAGGSFVETQYF.

This clone was counted many times. The V call is TRBV2, the J call TRBJ2-2; a possible D gene is TRBD1 (5 bases). CDR1 is SNHLY and CDR2 is FYNNEI in the germline V gene. V lost 8 bases, J lost 1 base, and 11 bases lay in between. The CDR3 is 14 amino acids. The CDR3 bases are TGTGCCAGCCTACCGACAGTGAACACCGGGGAGCTGTTTTTT. Its protein is CASLPTVNTGELFF.

The chain recombines TRBV5-1 with TRBJ2-1; 10 nucleotides line up with TRBD2. Germline values: CDR1 SGHRS, CDR2 YFSETQ. The trim removed 7 bases at V and 7 bases at J, leaving 8 bases unmatched. The CDR3 is 14 amino acids. CDR3 sequence: CASGPSGRGNEQFF. The CDR3 region has the DNA TGCGCCAGCGGACCTAGCGGGAGAGGGAATGAGCAGTTCTTC.

The chain couples TRBV5-1 to TRBJ2-1; 8 positions match TRBD2. CDR3 length equals 15 residues. Germline lookup yields CDR1 SGHRS and CDR2 YFSETQ. J gave up 7 bases and V 3 bases, and 9 bases lay outside the gene matches. The CDR3 DNA is TGCGCCAGCAGCTCGTCGCCCGGGACTAGGAATGAGCAGTTCTTC. Amino acid sequence: CASSSSPGTRNEQFF.

This clone was counted once. The genes are TRBV2 and TRBJ1-2, with unresolved D. Germline assignment: CDR1 SNHLY and CDR2 FYNNEI. The CDR3 is made up of 11 amino acids. The V end was cut by 8 bases, the J end by 6 bases, with 10 bases between. The CDR3 loop reads CASRSGNGYTF. CDR3 in DNA: TGTGCCAGCCGATCTGGCAATGGCTACACCTTC.

The chain combines TRBV2 with TRBJ2-7; 7 bases fit TRBD1. Per germline, CDR1 SNHLY and CDR2 FYNNEI. Unmatched junction bases numbered 5, after V lost 6 bases and J lost 0 bases. The CDR3 runs to 14 residues. CDR3 residues: CASRIQGNSYEQYF. CDR3 DNA sequence: TGTGCCAGCAGAATACAGGGGAACTCCTACGAGCAGTACTTC. Full variable domain (missing parts from reference TRBV2 and TRBJ2-7): EPEVTQTPSHQVTQMGQEVILRCVPISNHLYFYWYRQILGQKVEFLVSFYNNEISEKSEIFDDQFSVERPDGSNFTLKIRSTKLEDSAMYFCASRIQGNSYEQYFGPGTRLTVT.

The chain recombines TRBV11-2 with TRBJ2-1; D possibly corresponds to TRBD2 (6 bases). There are 15 residues in the CDR3. Trimming removed 5 bases from V and 4 bases from J, with 15 bases in between. CDR1 and CDR2 from the germline V gene are SGHAT and FQNNGV. Here the CDR3 reads CASSRLAGKYNEQFF. CDR3 DNA: TGTGCCAGCAGCCGCCTCGCGGGAAAATACAATGAGCAGTTCTTC.

The gene calls are TRBV18 and TRBJ2-2; 7 bases map to TRBD2. This CDR3 contains 15 residues. After removal of 4 bases from V and 5 bases from J, the junction contained 7 bases not matched to a gene. Per the germline V gene, CDR1 is KGHSH and CDR2 is LQKENI. The CDR3 sequence: CASSRGTIGTGELFF. Written as DNA, the CDR3 is TGTGCCAGCTCACGTGGGACTATCGGGACCGGGGAGCTGTTTTTT.